One and the same sample provided the 15 T cell receptor beta chains below, sequenced in a study of cytomegalovirus exposure and HLA in healthy donors. PCR primers comprised 60 Vbeta and 13 Jbeta primers. Sequenced by immunoSEQ multiplex PCR; TCRdb stores in-frame clones only, minus some. Of some 130,000 clones in the sample, 60% to 80% were seen once. Source material: PBMCs. Receptor source: a male donor in good health and CMV-seronegative.

This sequence joins TRBV28 and TRBJ2-7, with TRBD2 matching 11 bases. The length of the CDR3 is 15 residues. V was clipped by 4 bases and J by 2 bases; unmatched bases: 4. Germline loops: CDR1 MDHEN, CDR2 SYDVKM. Written as DNA, the CDR3 is TGTGCCAGCAGTTGGACTAGCGGGCCCCCCTACGAGCAGTACTTC. Translated, it gives CASSWTSGPPYEQYF.

The rearrangement links TRBV19 to TRBJ1-5; 8 bases map to TRBD1. This CDR3 has 16 amino acids. CDR1 is LNHDA and CDR2 is SQIVND in the germline V gene (reference sequence). V shed 10 bases, J shed 0 bases, and the junction held 11 bases outside the gene matches. CDR3 in amino acids: CATQAGTGASNQPQHF. In DNA form, the CDR3 reads TGTGCCACTCAAGCCGGGACAGGTGCTAGCAATCAGCCCCAGCATTTT.

The rearrangement uses TRBV9 and TRBJ2-3, with TRBD2 identical over 7 bases. Germline assignment: CDR1 SGDLS and CDR2 YYNGEE. V was pared by 2 bases and J by 4 bases, with 7 bases of the junction left unmatched. The CDR3 totals 15 residues. The CDR3 DNA reads as TGTGCCAGCAGCGTCCTTGGGGGAGGGGCAGATACGCAGTATTTT. Translated: CASSVLGGGADTQYF.

The V and J genes are TRBV6-1 and TRBJ2-7; TRBD1 matches at 7 bases. Germline V gene lookup returns CDR1 MNHNS and CDR2 SASEGT. The CDR3 is 15 residues long. J gave up 0 bases and V 4 bases, and 6 bases lay outside the gene matches. The CDR3 reads CASSGPGQPSYEQYF. For the CDR3, the DNA is TGTGCCAGCAGTGGCCCGGGACAGCCCTCCTACGAGCAGTACTTC.

The chain couples TRBV5-5 to TRBJ2-1; perhaps TRBD2 as D (7 bases). The CDR3 is 15 residues long. The germline gives CDR1 SGHKS, CDR2 YYEKEE (reference sequence). V was cut by 6 bases and J by 1 base, with 14 bases left in between. CDR3 in DNA: TGTGCCAGCACCCCGGGGGGCGGATCCTACAATGAGCAGTTCTTC. Its translation: CASTPGGGSYNEQFF.

In its sample, this clone is medium-sized. The chain has TRBV28 and TRBJ1-5, with D maybe TRBD1 (6 bases). V was pared by 6 bases and J by 9 bases, with 18 bases between. The CDR3 is 14 amino acids. CDR1 MDHEN and CDR2 SYDVKM come from the germline V gene. The CDR3 sequence: CASSPPTGRRPQHF. Here the CDR3 DNA reads TGTGCCAGCAGCCCCCCGACAGGTCGGCGGCCCCAGCATTTT.

The CDR3 protein is CASTARRWEQYF. CDR3 nucleotides: TGTGCCAGCACCGCGCGGAGGTGGGAGCAGTACTTC. The chain couples TRBV28 to TRBJ2-7, with D tentatively TRBD2 (5 bases). V was trimmed by 7 bases and J by 7 bases, leaving 14 bases between them. The CDR3 sequence is 12 residues long. Germline CDR1 reads MDHEN; CDR2 reads SYDVKM.

The rearrangement links TRBV5-6 to TRBJ2-7, with D perhaps matching TRBD1 (6 bases). Trimming cost V 2 bases and J 7 bases, with 13 bases left between them. The length of the CDR3 is 13 residues. CDR1 SGHDT and CDR2 YYEEEE come from the germline V gene. The CDR3, as DNA: TGTGCCAGCAGCTTTGGGGGACAAGAAGAGCAGTACTTC. Translation: CASSFGGQEEQYF.

V and J are TRBV7-8 and TRBJ2-3; possibly TRBD2 for D (6 bases). The germline gives CDR1 SGHVS, CDR2 FQNEAQ. CDR3 size: 14 residues. V dropped 6 bases and J dropped 3 bases, with 13 bases sitting between them. DNA for the CDR3: TGTGCCAGCAGAAATCCGAGCGGGACAGATACGCAGTATTTT. It translates to CASRNPSGTDTQYF.

The table lists this clone with a few counts. The chain recombines TRBV27 with TRBJ1-6, with 9 bases matching TRBD1. Trimming took 6 bases from V and 2 from J; bases not matched to a gene: 2. This CDR3 comprises 15 residues. Germline V gene sequence: CDR1 MNHEY, CDR2 SMNVEV (reference sequence). The DNA of the CDR3 is TGTGCCAGCAGGGACAGGGGCGCCTATAATTCACCCCTCCACTTT. Amino acid sequence: CASRDRGAYNSPLHF.

V and J are TRBV27 and TRBJ1-5; D ambiguous. Germline CDR1 reads MNHEY; CDR2 reads SMNVEV (reference sequence). This CDR3 comprises 16 residues. V was pared by 2 bases and J by 3 bases, with 14 bases between. CDR3 coding DNA: TGTGCCAGCAGTTTAAATTTCGGAGGATACAATCAGCCCCAGCATTTT. It specifies CASSLNFGGYNQPQHF.

This clone has just a few counts. V is TRBV28 and J is TRBJ2-2; D possibly corresponds to TRBD1 (5 bases). The germline V gene encodes CDR1 MDHEN and CDR2 SYDVKM. Trimming cost V 6 bases and J 2 bases, with 13 bases left between them. The CDR3 has 15 amino acids. The DNA of the CDR3 is TGTGCCAGCAGACCAGGGTCGGTAAACACCGGGGAGCTGTTTTTT. It yields the protein CASRPGSVNTGELFF.

The chain carries TRBV7-2 and TRBJ2-7; 15 bases line up with TRBD2. The CDR3 consists of 20 residues. V was pared by 0 bases and J by 2 bases, with 11 bases of the junction left unmatched. Germline CDR1 reads SGHTA; CDR2 reads FQGNSA. The CDR3 DNA reads as TGTGCCAGCAGCTTAGCGGGGACTAGCGGGAGGAACCTACTACCCTACGAGCAGTACTTC. Amino acid sequence: CASSLAGTSGRNLLPYEQYF.

V is TRBV29-1 and J is TRBJ2-7; TRBD1 might be the D (5 bases). Trimming left V 3 bases short and J 6 bases short, with 9 bases between. The germline CDR1 and CDR2 sequences are SQVTM and ANQGSEA. The CDR3 runs to 11 residues. CDR3 protein: CSVDGQGEQYF. The CDR3 bases are TGCAGCGTTGATGGCCAGGGCGAGCAGTACTTC.

The rearrangement uses TRBV7-3 and TRBJ2-1, with a possible D match to TRBD1 (6 bases). The germline CDR1 and CDR2 sequences are SGHTA and FQGTGA. CDR3 length: 18 residues. Trimming pared 2 bases from V and 1 base from J, leaving 18 bases between. The CDR3 loop is CASSLLPQGAESYNEQFF. The DNA for the CDR3 is TGTGCCAGCAGCTTACTTCCACAGGGAGCGGAATCCTACAATGAGCAGTTCTTC.